Listed here are 17 T cell receptor beta chains from one sample, sequenced in a study of cytomegalovirus exposure and HLA in healthy donors (dated by TCRdb to about 2017). The library was built by means of the immunoSEQ multiplex PCR assay. For the multiplex PCR, a mixture combining 60 forward primers for TCR Vbeta segments and 13 reverse primers for TCR Jbeta segments was used. TCRdb limited this immuneACCESS table to in-frame rearrangements with V and J called. A share of clones is missing; checked studies link under half to unresolved V genes, and the rest is unexplained. Recorded for this sample are about 270,000 clones; 86% of them occurred a single time. The ten largest clones represent about 4% of the sample. Source material: PBMCs. These receptors were collected from a man aged 35 to 55 in good health and CMV-seropositive.

The chain couples TRBV4-2 to TRBJ2-5; 10 nucleotides match TRBD2. Trimming cost V 2 bases and J 5 bases; bases outside gene matches: 14. The CDR3 loop spans 18 amino acids. CDR1 is LGHNA and CDR2 is YNFKEQ in the germline V gene. CDR3 sequence: CASSQRGLATEGMETQYF. Written as DNA, the CDR3 is TGTGCCAGCAGCCAAAGGGGACTAGCGACGGAGGGAATGGAGACCCAGTACTTC.

This chain connects TRBV28 to TRBJ2-5, with 7 nucleotides matching TRBD2. CDR1 is MDHEN and CDR2 is SYDVKM in the germline V gene. V lost 6 bases to trimming and J lost 2 bases; unmatched junction nucleotides: 12. This CDR3 has 16 residues. This CDR3 reads CASSSGRGSRQETQYF. The CDR3 DNA reads as TGTGCCAGCAGCTCTGGGCGGGGGAGTCGGCAAGAGACCCAGTACTTC.

The J gene is TRBJ2-3, the V gene TRBV27, with 8 bases lining up with TRBD1. This CDR3 has 18 residues. Looked up from germline, CDR1 is MNHEY and CDR2 is SMNVEV (reference sequence). Losses at the gene ends were 7 bases for V and 2 bases for J; bases not matched to a gene: 17. The CDR3 spells CASIKWYSGQGLTDTQYF. CDR3 nucleotide sequence: TGTGCCAGCATAAAGTGGTATAGTGGACAGGGCCTCACAGATACGCAGTATTTT.

This clone was counted once. This chain links TRBV27 with TRBJ1-2, with D possibly being TRBD1 (5 bases). CDR1 and CDR2 (germline): MNHEY, SMNVEV (reference sequence). The germline V and J ends were trimmed by 5 bases and 0 bases, with 7 bases remaining between them. The CDR3 is 13 amino acids. In DNA form, the CDR3 reads TGTGCCAGCAGTCCGGACACTAACTATGGCTACACCTTC. This translates into CASSPDTNYGYTF.

The chain employs TRBV6-5 and TRBJ2-4; D ambiguous. Germline CDR1 is MNHEY and CDR2 is SVGAGI. The CDR3 is 13 residues long. Deletions cut 5 bases from V and 2 bases from J, with 7 bases between. CDR3 sequence reads: CASSGPSKNIQYF. The CDR3 DNA sequence: TGTGCCAGCAGTGGCCCCTCCAAAAACATTCAGTACTTC.

Note on this clone: At one of its ends the junction is not consistent with the germline gene, which may arise from a read error. This sequence joins TRBV7-9 and TRBJ2-3; D gene uncertain. The CDR3 loop spans 11 amino acids. CDR1 is SEHNR and CDR2 is FQNEAQ in the germline V gene (reference sequence). This chain's CDR3 is CSSSSSDTQYF. CDR3 bases: TGTTCCAGCAGCTCCTCAGATACGCAGTATTTT.

This chain uses TRBV9 with TRBJ2-1; D gene unclear. Germline values: CDR1 SGDLS, CDR2 YYNGEE. The germline V and J ends were trimmed by 3 bases and 1 base, with 8 bases remaining between them. This CDR3 has 14 amino acids. This chain's CDR3 is CASSAPVSYNEQFF. As DNA, the CDR3 is TGTGCCAGCAGCGCCCCCGTATCCTACAATGAGCAGTTCTTC.

J is TRBJ2-7 and V is TRBV9; 13 bases line up with TRBD2. V dropped 0 bases and J dropped 5; count of bases not matched to a gene: 8. The germline V gene has CDR1 SGDLS and CDR2 YYNGEE. The CDR3 has 17 amino acids. The CDR3 DNA sequence: TGTGCCAGCAGCGTAGGGCGGACTAGCGGGAGTATCAACGAGCAGTACTTC. The encoded protein is CASSVGRTSGSINEQYF.

V gene TRBV7-9 combines with J gene TRBJ2-1; TRBD2 aligns across 8 bases. The CDR3 has 16 residues. CDR1 SEHNR and CDR2 FQNEAQ come from the germline V gene (reference sequence). Losses at the gene ends were 5 bases for V and 2 bases for J; bases not matched to a gene: 8. The CDR3 is CASSPGGSLAYNEQFF. The CDR3 DNA reads as TGTGCCAGCAGCCCGGGGGGGAGCCTCGCCTACAATGAGCAGTTCTTC.

The rearrangement uses TRBV15 and TRBJ2-2, with 7 bases identical to TRBD1. Trimming cost V 0 bases and J 7 bases; bases outside gene matches: 5. The germline V gene encodes CDR1 LNHNV and CDR2 YYDKDF (reference sequence). The CDR3 loop spans 15 amino acids. CDR3 protein: CATSRDTRGHGELFF. CDR3 nucleotides: TGTGCCACCAGCAGAGATACGAGGGGGCACGGGGAGCTGTTTTTT.

The rearrangement links TRBV7-3 to TRBJ2-3; the D is unclear. From germline, CDR1 is SGHTA and CDR2 FQGTGA. The CDR3 extends over 13 amino acids. Trimming pared 5 bases from V and 4 bases from J, leaving 10 bases between. Here the CDR3 reads CASSPNLADTQYF. Here the CDR3 DNA reads TGTGCCAGCAGCCCGAACTTGGCAGATACGCAGTATTTT.

The CDR3, as DNA: TGTGCCAGCAGTTACTCGATGCGGGAGGGCTACAATGAGCAGTTCTTC. It codes for CASSYSMREGYNEQFF. V and J are TRBV6-5 and TRBJ2-1, with 9 bases fitting TRBD2. This CDR3 is 16 amino acids long. V lost 0 bases, J lost 3 bases, and 3 bases stayed unmatched. Germline V gene data show CDR1 as MNHEY and CDR2 as SVGAGI.

V usage is TRBV6-6 and J usage is TRBJ2-2; 10 bases map to TRBD2. V was pared by 6 bases and J by 3 bases, with 4 bases of the junction left unmatched. Germline loops: CDR1 MNHNY, CDR2 SVGAGI (reference sequence). This CDR3 spans 15 amino acids. CDR3 residues: CASRGSGRYTGELFF. The CDR3, as DNA: TGTGCCAGCAGGGGTAGCGGGAGGTACACCGGGGAGCTGTTTTTT.

V and J are TRBV14 and TRBJ2-1; D ambiguous. Trimming cost V 2 bases and J 7 bases, with 15 bases left between them. The length of the CDR3 is 15 residues. CDR1 SGHDN and CDR2 FVKESK come from the germline V gene. The CDR3 sequence is CASSQFRGRRNEQFF. The CDR3 DNA is TGTGCCAGCAGCCAATTCCGAGGAAGGCGGAATGAGCAGTTCTTC. The complete variable domain, with remaining parts taken from reference TRBV14 and TRBJ2-1, reads EAGVTQFPSHSVIEKGQTVTLRCDPISGHDNLYWYRRVMGKEIKFLLHFVKESKQDESGMPNNRFLAERTGGTYSTLKVQPAELEDSGVYFCASSQFRGRRNEQFFGPGTRLTVL.

This chain links TRBV2 with TRBJ1-1; D is uncertain. This CDR3 contains 12 residues. Deletions cut 6 bases from V and 3 bases from J, with 8 bases between. Germline-derived CDR1 and CDR2 are SNHLY and FYNNEI. The CDR3 nucleotides are TGTGCCAGCAGGAGGAGATACACTGAAGCTTTCTTT. This codes for CASRRRYTEAFF. Based on the CDR3 plus reference TRBV2 and TRBJ1-1, the full variable domain is EPEVTQTPSHQVTQMGQEVILRCVPISNHLYFYWYRQILGQKVEFLVSFYNNEISEKSEIFDDQFSVERPDGSNFTLKIRSTKLEDSAMYFCASRRRYTEAFFGQGTRLTVV.

The chain joins TRBV5-1 to TRBJ2-1, with D perhaps TRBD1 (5 bases). The CDR3 spans 18 residues. Germline loops: CDR1 SGHRS, CDR2 YFSETQ. V was trimmed by 0 bases and J by 4 bases, leaving 20 bases between them. The CDR3, as DNA: TGCGCCAGCAGCTTGGGTCAGGGATCCATCGAACCATACAATGAGCAGTTCTTC. Its protein is CASSLGQGSIEPYNEQFF.

V usage is TRBV4-2 and J usage is TRBJ1-2; D call uncertain. Deletions cut 0 bases from V and 2 bases from J, with 7 bases between. The CDR3 is 14 amino acids. Germline values: CDR1 LGHNA, CDR2 YNFKEQ. The CDR3 sequence: CASSQDGQNYGYTF. The DNA for the CDR3 is TGTGCCAGCAGCCAAGATGGTCAGAACTATGGCTACACCTTC.